This entry describes one T cell receptor beta chain. Its specificity is unknown. The CDR3 covers 14 residues. Trimming left V 3 bases short and J 4 bases short, with 12 bases between. Germline V gives CDR1 WNHNN, CDR2 SYGVQD (reference sequence). TCRdb's copy holds only in-frame clones and misses some; the assay was immunoSEQ multiplex PCR. The sample has over 55,000 clones; 75% to 90% are singletons. This sample was included in a study of OX40 agonist ivuxolimab in advanced cancers. Study as a whole: With ivuxolimab, an agonistic anti-OX40 (CD134) antibody, patients were treated. Study-level findings and limits: Those patients achieving a partial response at 0.1-3.0 mg/kg showed among the lowest clonal expansion.

Blood sampling took place at baseline, cycle 4 day 1, and cycle 7 day 1. Specimen: CD4+ or CD8+ T cells sorted from blood, collected in a trial of the OX40 agonist ivuxolimab. This clonotype was obtained from an adult with an advanced solid tumor such as melanoma, head and neck, liver or kidney cancer. The chain links TRBV10-1 to TRBJ2-5; D perhaps matches TRBD2 (5 bases). CDR3 amino acids: CASSDTPAVETQYF. The CDR3, as DNA: TGCGCCAGCAGTGATACCCCAGCGGTAGAGACCCAGTACTTC.